Below are 7 T cell receptor beta chains sequenced from a single sample in a study of T cell responses to AZD1222 COVID-19 vaccine. TCRdb's table, derived via immunoSEQ multiplex PCR, lists solely in-frame clones and lacks some. The table has about 99,000 clones, about 90% seen once. The specimen was peripheral blood, collected on day 0 of AZD1222 vaccination. Receptors were obtained from an adult in good health.

A remark on this clone: A junction boundary mismatches the germline segment, possibly from a read error. This chain links TRBV5-1 with TRBJ1-2; unclear D gene. The CDR3 loop spans 14 amino acids. CDR1 SGHRS and CDR2 YFSETQ come from the germline V gene. CDR3 bases: TGTGCCAGCAGCTTGAGGACGGAGAACTATGGCTACACCTTC. As protein: CASSLRTENYGYTF. Filled out from reference TRBV5-1 and TRBJ1-2, the complete variable domain reads KAGVTQTPRYLIKTRGQQVTLSCSPISGHRSVSWYQQTPGQGLQFLFEYFSETQRNKGNFPGRFSGRQFSNSRSEMNVSTLELGDSALYLCASSLRTENYGYTFGSGTRLTVV.

The chain combines TRBV7-3 with TRBJ2-3, with TRBD2 matching over 8 bases. V shed 4 bases and J 3 bases; nucleotides not matched to a gene: 3. The V gene's germline CDR1 is SGHTA and CDR2 FQGTGA. The CDR3 has 14 amino acids. CDR3 in DNA: TGTGCCAGCAGCTATAGCGGGGCTACAGATACGCAGTATTTT. Protein sequence: CASSYSGATDTQYF. Supplemented by reference TRBV7-3 and TRBJ2-3, the full variable domain reads GAGVSQTPSNKVTEKGKYVELRCDPISGHTALYWYRQSLGQGPEFLIYFQGTGAADDSGLPNDRFFAVRPEGSVSTLKIQRTERGDSAVYLCASSYSGATDTQYFGPGTRLTVL.

The rearrangement joins TRBV19 to TRBJ2-2; TRBD1 might be the D (7 bases). The CDR3 sequence is 13 residues long. Germline-derived CDR1 and CDR2 are LNHDA and SQIVND (reference sequence). The CDR3 coding sequence is TGTGGTACGCGACAGGGAGGTCCCGGGGAGCTGTTTTTT. Translation: CGTRQGGPGELFF.

The chain uses TRBV6-5 and TRBJ2-3, with 7 bases fitting TRBD1. Trimming cost V 0 bases and J 2 bases; bases outside gene matches: 2. CDR1 and CDR2 from the germline V gene are MNHEY and SVGAGI. This CDR3 has 15 amino acids. CDR3 DNA sequence: TGTGCCAGCAGTTACTCGACAGGGAACACAGATACGCAGTATTTT. It encodes CASSYSTGNTDTQYF.

This clone has a handful of counts. The chain couples TRBV11-2 to TRBJ1-3; D perhaps matches TRBD1 (6 bases). The CDR3 totals 16 residues. V gave up 2 bases and J gave up 0 bases, with 11 bases separating them. Germline V gene sequence: CDR1 SGHAT, CDR2 FQNNGV. For the CDR3, the DNA is TGTGCCAGCAGCTTAAGACAGGAGAGCTCTGGAAACACCATATATTTT. This gives the protein CASSLRQESSGNTIYF. Combining the CDR3 with reference TRBV11-2 and TRBJ1-3 gives the whole variable domain EAGVAQSPRYKIIEKRQSVAFWCNPISGHATLYWYQQILGQGPKLLIQFQNNGVVDDSQLPKDRFSAERLKGVDSTLKIQPAKLEDSAVYLCASSLRQESSGNTIYFGEGSWLTVV.

V and J are TRBV19 and TRBJ1-4; maybe TRBD1 (5 bases). With 6 bases removed from V and 0 bases from J, the gap between germline ends came to 11 bases. Per germline, CDR1 LNHDA and CDR2 SQIVND (reference sequence). This CDR3 is built from 15 residues. CDR3 nucleotide sequence: TGTGCCAGTAGACTCAACAGGCCAACTAATGAAAAACTGTTTTTT. This encodes CASRLNRPTNEKLFF. Looking up the rest from reference TRBV19 and TRBJ1-4 gives the full variable domain: DGGITQSPKYLFRKEGQNVTLSCEQNLNHDAMYWYRQDPGQGLRLIYYSQIVNDFQKGDIAEGYSVSREKKESFPLTVTSAQKNPTAFYLCASRLNRPTNEKLFFGSGTQLSVL.

This clone is a singleton in its sample. Compared with germline, one end of the junction differs, possibly owing to a read error. This rearrangement joins TRBV29-1 to TRBJ2-2; D remains unclear. The CDR3 length is 11 residues. Germline V gene lookup returns CDR1 SQVTM and CDR2 ANQGSEA. The CDR3 bases are TGCAGCGCCAGTGAAGCCGGTGAGCTGTTTTTT. Its protein product is CSASEAGELFF.